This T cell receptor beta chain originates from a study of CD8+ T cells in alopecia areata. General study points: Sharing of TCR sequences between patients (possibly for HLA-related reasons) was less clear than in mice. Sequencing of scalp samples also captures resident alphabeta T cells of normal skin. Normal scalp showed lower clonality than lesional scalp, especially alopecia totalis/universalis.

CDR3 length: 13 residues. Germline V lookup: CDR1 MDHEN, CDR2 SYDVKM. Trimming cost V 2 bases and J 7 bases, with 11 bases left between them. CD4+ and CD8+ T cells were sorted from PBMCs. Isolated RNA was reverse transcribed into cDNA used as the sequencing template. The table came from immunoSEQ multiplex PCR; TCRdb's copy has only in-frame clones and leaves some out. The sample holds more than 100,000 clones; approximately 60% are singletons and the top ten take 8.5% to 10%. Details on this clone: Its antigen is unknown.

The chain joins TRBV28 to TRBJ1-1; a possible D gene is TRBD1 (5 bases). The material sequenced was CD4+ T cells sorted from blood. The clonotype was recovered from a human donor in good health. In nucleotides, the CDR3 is TGTGCCAGCAGTTTAACTGCAGGGCGTGAAGCTTTCTTT. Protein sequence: CASSLTAGREAFF.